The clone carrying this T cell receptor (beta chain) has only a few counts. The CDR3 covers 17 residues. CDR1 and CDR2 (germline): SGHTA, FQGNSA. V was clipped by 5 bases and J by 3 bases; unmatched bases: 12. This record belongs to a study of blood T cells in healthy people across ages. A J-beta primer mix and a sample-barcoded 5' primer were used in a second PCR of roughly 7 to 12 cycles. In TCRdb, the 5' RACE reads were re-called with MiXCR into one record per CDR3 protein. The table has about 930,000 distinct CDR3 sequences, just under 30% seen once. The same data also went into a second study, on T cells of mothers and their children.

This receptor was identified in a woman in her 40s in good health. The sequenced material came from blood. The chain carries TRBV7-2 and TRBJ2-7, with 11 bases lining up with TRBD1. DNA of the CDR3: TGTGCCAGCAGCAAGGCCGGGGGGGACAGGGGGTTCTACGAGCAGTACTTC. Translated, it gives CASSKAGGDRGFYEQYF.